This note documents a single T cell receptor (beta chain) sequence. This sample is drawn from a study of blood T cell repertoires in COVID-19. Measured with immunoSEQ multiplex PCR; TCRdb has only the in-frame clones, and not every one. This table holds 300,000 to 400,000 clones, more than 70% found once. The junction had 11 bases not matched to a gene; V was cut back by 6 bases and J by 6 bases. Germline V gene lookup returns CDR1 SGHTA and CDR2 FQGNSA. The CDR3 runs to 16 residues. The chain is built from TRBV7-2 and TRBJ2-7, with 13 bases aligning to TRBD2. The receptor's source is a woman in her 50s who had recovered from COVID-19. Sequencing input: peripheral blood. The DNA of the CDR3 is TGTGCCAGCAGTCCTCCGGGACTAGCGGGGTTGGGCGAGCAGTACTTC. It translates to CASSPPGLAGLGEQYF.